These 4 T cell receptor beta chains were sequenced from one sample in a study of blood T cell repertoires in COVID-19. Libraries were prepared by immunoSEQ multiplex PCR; TCRdb keeps only in-frame clonotypes and omits some of them. The sample yields roughly 100,000 clones, about 90% seen once. Sequencing used peripheral blood. These TCRs come from a man aged 45-60 years in a cohort sampled during active COVID-19.

This clone occurred once. The chain joins TRBV19 to TRBJ2-7; D is possibly TRBD2 (6 bases). The CDR3 consists of 14 residues. V was cut by 3 bases and J by 3 bases, with 12 bases left in between. CDR1 is LNHDA, CDR2 SQIVND, per germline (reference sequence). This CDR3 is CASSIGVGGYEQYV. CDR3 DNA sequence: TGTGCCAGTAGTATTGGCGTCGGGGGCTACGAGCAGTACGTC.

The chain is built from TRBV18 and TRBJ1-5, with 10 nucleotides matching TRBD1. Germline assignment: CDR1 KGHSH and CDR2 LQKENI. This CDR3 comprises 16 residues. V was clipped by 3 bases and J by 7 bases; unmatched bases: 9. CDR3 coding DNA: TGTGCCAGCTCACCGCAAATGGGACAGGGGAGACAGCCCCAGCATTTT. This codes for CASSPQMGQGRQPQHF.

This chain links TRBV27 with TRBJ1-6; D gene ambiguous. This CDR3 spans 14 amino acids. The V gene lost 5 bases and the J gene lost 9 bases, with 14 bases spanning the gap. Germline lookup yields CDR1 MNHEY and CDR2 SMNVEV (reference sequence). Here the CDR3 DNA reads TGTGCCAGCAGTCCCAGCGCGGACTCTTCACCCCTCCACTTT. Translating it yields CASSPSADSSPLHF.

V gene TRBV6-5 combines with J gene TRBJ2-7, with D maybe TRBD2 (6 bases). The CDR3 covers 13 residues. V was shortened by 2 bases and J by 9 bases, with 14 bases between the two germline ends. Germline assignment: CDR1 MNHEY and CDR2 SVGAGI. CDR3 amino acids: CASSYQGFGGQYF. DNA of the CDR3: TGTGCCAGCAGTTACCAGGGTTTCGGGGGGCAGTACTTC.